This T cell receptor beta chain was profiled in a study of T cells in Graves' hyperthyroidism and ophthalmopathy. Study-wide background: Peripheral blood was acquired at first diagnosis, ahead of any therapy whatsoever.

This clonotype was seen at least ten times. Antigen: not known. Graves' hyperthyroidism is called stable when ophthalmopathy does not progress within 18 months. RNA transcripts provided the source from which TCR beta CDR3 regions were amplified. Initially, a first-round RT-PCR of the TCR CDR3 employed the HTBI primer set. TCRdb itself ran the multiplex PCR reads through MiXCR, one entry per CDR3 protein. The sample lists a few hundred thousand distinct CDR3 sequences, 20% to 25% occurring once. There are 15 residues in the CDR3. The germline V and J ends were trimmed by 2 bases and 2 bases, with 10 bases remaining between them. Per germline, CDR1 MDHEN and CDR2 SYDVKM. Study-level results: Most clonotypes expanded in the thyroid (above 0.001) were also present in blood.

Sequencing was done on a sample of blood. The clonotype was recovered from a man between 18 and 35 years old with Graves' hyperthyroidism. This chain links TRBV28 with TRBJ1-5, with D possibly TRBD1 on 6 matching bases. The CDR3 loop reads CASSLGSGGNQPQHF. The CDR3 bases are TGTGCCAGCAGTTTAGGTTCAGGGGGCAATCAGCCCCAGCATTTT.